This TCR beta chain comes out of a study of T cell responses to AZD1222 COVID-19 vaccine. Findings of the study overall: Clonal diversity was possibly underestimated; the donors were predominantly white British and more often female. Repertoire sampling happened only post peak T cell response.

A word on this clone: Its antigen is unidentified.

The protocol was immunoSEQ multiplex PCR, while the TCRdb copy is restricted to in-frame clones and leaves out a portion. The data contain 130,000 to 150,000 clones, 88% of them singletons. The origin of this receptor is an adult in good health. Sequenced here: peripheral blood, sampled on day 0 of MenACWY control vaccination.

CDR3 DNA: TGTGCCAGCAGCTGGGGACAGGGGAGGGACGAGCAGTACTTC. Its translation: CASSWGQGRDEQYF. The chain links TRBV5-5 to TRBJ2-7, with TRBD1 matching 10 bases. The germline V gene has CDR1 SGHKS and CDR2 YYEKEE (reference sequence). Trimming removed 3 bases from V and 5 bases from J; junction bases left unmatched: 5. This CDR3 contains 14 residues.